The clone carrying this T cell receptor (beta chain) is a singleton in its sample. No antigen is known for it. This PCR relied on a set of 60 Vbeta primers and 13 Jbeta primers. The table came from immunoSEQ multiplex PCR; TCRdb's copy has only in-frame clones and leaves some out. The sample has around 120,000 clones, around 76% seen once; the top ten hold about 29%. This record comes from a study of cytomegalovirus exposure and HLA in healthy donors. Study-level findings and limits: CMV serostatus stood as the only immune exposure information on hand. Reportedly, a later analysis found an Asian-associated ancestry cluster had fewer N-insertions than the roughly 700-donor mean.

This CDR3 is built from 15 residues. V lost 0 bases and J lost 4; bases outside the gene matches: 5. CDR1 is LNHNV, CDR2 YYDKDF, per germline (reference sequence). This receptor was identified in a man aged 60 to 69 in good health and CMV-seropositive. The rearrangement links TRBV15 to TRBJ2-5, with 7 bases that match TRBD1. Sequenced: PBMCs. The CDR3 reads CATSRDIRDRETQYF. The CDR3 region has the DNA TGTGCCACCAGCAGAGATATTCGGGACAGAGAGACCCAGTACTTC.